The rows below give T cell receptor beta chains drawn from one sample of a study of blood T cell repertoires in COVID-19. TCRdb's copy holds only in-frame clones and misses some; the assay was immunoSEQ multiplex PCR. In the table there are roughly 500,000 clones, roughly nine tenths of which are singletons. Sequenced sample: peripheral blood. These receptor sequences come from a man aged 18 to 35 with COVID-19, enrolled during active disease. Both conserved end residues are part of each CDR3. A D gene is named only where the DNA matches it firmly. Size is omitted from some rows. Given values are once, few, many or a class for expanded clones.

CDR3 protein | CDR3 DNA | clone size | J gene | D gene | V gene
CASSSRTSYEQYF | TGCGCCAGCAGCTCGCGTACCTCCTACGAGCAGTACTTC | . | TRBJ2-7 | . | TRBV5-1
CASSTRTEENIQYF | TGTGCCAGTAGTACAAGAACTGAAGAGAACATTCAGTACTTC | few | TRBJ2-4 | . | TRBV19
CSVNVRSGELFF | TGCAGCGTGAACGTTCGGAGCGGGGAGCTGTTTTTT | . | TRBJ2-2 | . | TRBV29-1
CARRDRQHEQYF | TGTGCCCGCCGGGACAGGCAACACGAGCAGTACTTC | . | TRBJ2-7 | TRBD1 | TRBV2
CATSDWTSGSSETQYF | TGTGCCACCAGTGATTGGACTAGCGGGAGTTCAGAGACCCAGTACTTC | . | TRBJ2-5 | TRBD2 | TRBV24-1
CASSLNPKQPQHF | TGTGCCAGCAGTTTAAATCCCAAACAGCCCCAGCATTTT | once | TRBJ1-5 | . | TRBV12-3/TRBV12-4
CATTGAGQGVTGYTF | TGTGCCACTACAGGCGCGGGACAGGGAGTGACTGGCTACACCTTC | . | TRBJ1-2 | TRBD1 | TRBV19
CASSVWTGPRAGYGYTF | TGTGCCAGCAGCGTATGGACAGGGCCCCGCGCTGGCTATGGCTACACCTTC | . | TRBJ1-2 | TRBD1 | TRBV2
CASTLIAGKAFF | TGTGCCAGCACCCTTATAGCCGGTAAAGCTTTCTTT | . | TRBJ1-1 | . | TRBV12-3/TRBV12-4
CASSPGEGVYGGYTF | TGTGCCAGCAGCCCAGGGGAGGGTGTTTATGGTGGCTACACCTTC | . | TRBJ1-2 | . | TRBV28
CASSPGTGGHQPQHF | TGCGCCAGCAGCCCCGGGACAGGGGGTCATCAGCCCCAGCATTTT | . | TRBJ1-5 | TRBD1 | TRBV5-1
CSGGSGLAGGEQFF | TGCAGCGGGGGCTCGGGACTAGCGGGAGGGGAGCAGTTCTTC | . | TRBJ2-1 | TRBD2 | TRBV29-1
CSARTQYGYTF | TGCAGTGCTAGAACCCAGTATGGCTACACCTTC | . | TRBJ1-2 | . | TRBV20-1
CASSSPAGGYPGETQYF | TGCGCCAGCAGCTCCCCCGCGGGAGGTTATCCGGGGGAGACCCAGTACTTC | . | TRBJ2-5 | TRBD2 | TRBV5-1
CASIKGLAGGTSTDTQYF | TGTGCCAGCATCAAAGGACTAGCGGGGGGCACTAGCACAGATACGCAGTATTTT | . | TRBJ2-3 | TRBD2 | TRBV7-9
CASSVELAGSNEQFF | TGTGCCAGCAGCGTAGAACTAGCGGGGTCAAATGAGCAGTTCTTC | . | TRBJ2-1 | TRBD2 | TRBV9
CASSHRLAGFSYEQYF | TGCGCCAGCAGCCATCGACTAGCGGGATTTTCCTACGAGCAGTACTTC | . | TRBJ2-7 | TRBD2 | TRBV4-1
CASSPLSGRDEQFF | TGTGCCAGCAGCCCCCTTAGCGGGAGGGATGAGCAGTTCTTC | . | TRBJ2-1 | TRBD2 | TRBV6-6
CAWQTAPNEKLFF | TGTGCCTGGCAGACAGCCCCTAATGAAAAACTGTTTTTT | . | TRBJ1-4 | . | TRBV30
CASTPGTSGYNEQFF | TGTGCCAGCACCCCTGGGACTAGCGGCTACAATGAGCAGTTCTTC | . | TRBJ2-1 | TRBD2 | TRBV7-9
CAISLRLGGTDTQYF | TGTGCCATCAGTCTGCGTTTAGGGGGCACAGATACGCAGTATTTT | . | TRBJ2-3 | . | TRBV10-3
CASSDGLTGGEQFF | TGTGCCAGCAGCGACGGACTAACGGGCGGTGAGCAGTTCTTC | . | TRBJ2-1 | . | TRBV7-8
CASSVGPTGEVYYDGYTF | TGTGCCAGCAGCGTAGGCCCCACTGGGGAGGTTTATTATGATGGCTACACCTTC | . | TRBJ1-2 | . | TRBV9
CASSSDRETTNEKLFF | TGTGCCAGCAGCTCGGACAGGGAAACAACTAATGAAAAACTGTTTTTT | . | TRBJ1-4 | TRBD1 | TRBV13
CASSPGLAGMNEQFF | TGTGCCAGCAGTCCGGGACTAGCGGGGATGAATGAGCAGTTCTTC | . | TRBJ2-1 | TRBD2 | TRBV27
CASSTGTVYQFF | TGTGCCAGCAGCACCGGGACAGTTTATCAGTTCTTC | . | TRBJ2-1 | TRBD1 | TRBV7-9
CAISEGGGSVETQYF | TGTGCCATCAGTGAAGGCGGGGGGAGCGTAGAGACCCAGTACTTC | . | TRBJ2-5 | TRBD2 | TRBV10-3
CASSLATSNEQYF | TGTGCCAGCAGCTTAGCGACTAGTAACGAGCAGTACTTC | . | TRBJ2-7 | . | TRBV7-9
CSVQDRGTDTQYF | TGCAGCGTTCAGGACAGGGGCACAGATACGCAGTATTTT | . | TRBJ2-3 | TRBD1 | TRBV29-1
CATRDTGYGYTF | TGTGCCACACGGGACACCGGCTATGGCTACACCTTC | . | TRBJ1-2 | . | TRBV24-1
CASSSSGGNTEAFF | TGCGCCAGCAGCTCGTCGGGGGGGAACACTGAAGCTTTCTTT | . | TRBJ1-1 | . | TRBV5-1
CASNPPPTGGGNQPQHF | TGTGCCAGCAACCCCCCCCCGACAGGGGGCGGCAATCAGCCCCAGCATTTT | . | TRBJ1-5 | TRBD1 | TRBV7-3
CASSRRGAEDTQYF | TGTGCCAGCAGCCGGCGGGGGGCAGAAGATACGCAGTATTTT | . | TRBJ2-3 | TRBD2 | TRBV3-1/TRBV3-2
CASSRQGQPQHF | TGTGCCAGCAGTAGACAGGGCCAGCCCCAGCATTTT | . | TRBJ1-5 | TRBD1 | TRBV27
CASSPGMRATDTQYF | TGCGCCAGCAGCCCGGGGATGAGGGCTACAGATACGCAGTATTTT | . | TRBJ2-3 | . | TRBV5-1
CASSDTSGSWDEQFF | TGCGCCAGCAGCGATACTAGCGGGAGTTGGGATGAGCAGTTCTTC | . | TRBJ2-1 | TRBD2 | TRBV5-1
CASSRPGQSEAFF | TGTGCCAGCAGCCGGCCGGGACAGAGTGAAGCTTTCTTT | . | TRBJ1-1 | TRBD1 | TRBV11-2
CASSDRATDTQYF | TGTGCCAGCAGTGACAGGGCAACAGATACGCAGTATTTT | . | TRBJ2-3 | . | TRBV2
CASSPHRAGGPGDTQYF | TGTGCCAGCAGCCCTCATCGTGCGGGAGGGCCTGGAGATACGCAGTATTTT | few | TRBJ2-3 | TRBD2 | TRBV4-2
CASSKAGGGGNEQFF | TGTGCCAGCAGTAAAGCGGGAGGGGGAGGGAATGAGCAGTTCTTC | . | TRBJ2-1 | TRBD2 | TRBV6-1
CAWSSGSRVQYF | TGTGCCTGGAGTAGTGGGAGTAGGGTGCAGTACTTC | . | TRBJ2-7 | . | TRBV30
CASREGQGYGYTF | TGTGCCAGCAGAGAGGGACAGGGCTATGGCTACACCTTC | . | TRBJ1-2 | TRBD1 | TRBV6-5
CASSEAVGVPSDTQYF | TGTGCCAGCAGTGAAGCAGTGGGAGTCCCGTCAGATACGCAGTATTTT | . | TRBJ2-3 | . | TRBV6-1
CASSQEGDSFNEQFF | TGTGCCAGCAGCCAAGAGGGGGACAGCTTCAATGAGCAGTTCTTC | . | TRBJ2-1 | TRBD1 | TRBV3-1/TRBV3-2
CASSPRGGAGGQETQYF | TGTGCCAGCAGCCCCCGTGGAGGGGCGGGAGGGCAAGAGACCCAGTACTTC | . | TRBJ2-5 | TRBD2 | TRBV3-1/TRBV3-2
CASGLGVYNEQFF | TGTGCCAGCGGACTAGGGGTTTACAATGAGCAGTTCTTC | . | TRBJ2-1 | TRBD2 | TRBV6-5
CASSYATEYEQYF | TGTGCCAGCAGTTACGCGACAGAGTACGAGCAGTACTTC | . | TRBJ2-7 | . | TRBV6-6
CASSIPPGGGRYGYTF | TGTGCCAGTAGTATTCCCCCAGGCGGGGGTCGGTATGGCTACACCTTC | . | TRBJ1-2 | . | TRBV19
CASRAQGTQYF | TGTGCCAGCAGGGCCCAGGGTACGCAGTATTTT | . | TRBJ2-3 | . | TRBV12-3/TRBV12-4
CASSLAGGELFF | TGTGCCAGCAGCTTAGCAGGCGGGGAGCTGTTTTTT | . | TRBJ2-2 | . | TRBV13
CASSFGTGGNYGYTF | TGCGCCAGCAGCTTTGGGACAGGGGGCAACTATGGCTACACCTTC | . | TRBJ1-2 | TRBD1 | TRBV5-1
CASSEKPGTYSYNEQFF | TGTGCCAGCAGCGAAAAGCCAGGAACCTACTCCTACAATGAGCAGTTCTTC | . | TRBJ2-1 | . | TRBV6-4
CASSFQAYNEQFF | TGTGCCAGCAGCTTTCAGGCCTACAATGAGCAGTTCTTC | . | TRBJ2-1 | . | TRBV11-3
CASSYRVVGYNSPLHF | TGTGCCAGCAGCTACAGGGTGGTTGGCTATAATTCACCCCTCCACTTT | . | TRBJ1-6 | . | TRBV5-5